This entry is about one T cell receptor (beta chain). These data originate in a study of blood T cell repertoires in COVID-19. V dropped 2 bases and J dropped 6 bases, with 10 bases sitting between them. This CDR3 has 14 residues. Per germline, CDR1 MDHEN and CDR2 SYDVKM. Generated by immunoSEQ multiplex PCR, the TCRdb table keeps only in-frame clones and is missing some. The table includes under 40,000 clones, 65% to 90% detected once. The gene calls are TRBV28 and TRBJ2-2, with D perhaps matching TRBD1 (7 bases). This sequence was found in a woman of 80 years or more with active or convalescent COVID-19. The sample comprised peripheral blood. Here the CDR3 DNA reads TGTGCCAGCAGTTTACAGGGGGGCGCCGGGGAGCTGTTTTTT. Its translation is CASSLQGGAGELFF.